The source of this T cell receptor (beta chain) is a study of T cell repertoires in cytomegalovirus infection (dated by TCRdb to between 2018 and 2021). Concerning the study at large: Donor HLA type was relevant to the analysis, because carriage of CMV infection together with the matching HLA type was indicated by public TCR beta signatures. What the study reported, not specific to this receptor: In both this cohort and an independent roughly 350-donor cohort, the cumulative frequency of public TCR beta family members distinguished carriers of CMV infection plus the relevant HLA type. The ex vivo response was dominated by HLA-C-restricted CMV-specific TCR beta clonotypes, and the single most frequent clonotype in two of eight donors was supplied by these HLA-C-restricted clonotypes.

Sequencing was carried out with an Illumina HiSeq 1500. TCRdb reanalyzed the raw reads on its own, using fastp at Q25 for trimming and MiXCR for clone calling, and kept in-frame beta chains. All rows with the same CDR3 protein become a single entry with the most common DNA and genes. This sample lists around 110,000 distinct CDR3 sequences; about 9.5% were detected once. Roughly 31% of the sample lies in the top ten. As concerns this clonotype: Its cognate antigen has yet to be identified. No base qualities exist here, and no much larger clone lies one base off it.

V gives up 3 bases and J gives up 4 bases, and the segment between their germline ends measures 9 bases. According to the germline V gene, CDR1 reads SGDLS and CDR2 reads YYNGEE. The CDR3 covers 13 residues, taking in both the cysteine and the phenylalanine. Of all the DNA, just the CDR3 is kept, 39 bases in frame from base 1. The sequencing input was PBMCs, sequenced either directly or after in vitro stimulation (not recorded which). This receptor was identified in a human donor in good health (CMV status not recorded). Some clones in this sample may be carry-over from other donors' samples. Recombination joined TRBV9 with TRBJ2-3; no confident D gene assignment can be made. The nucleotide sequence is given as TGTGCCAGCAGCGCGAAGGGTGCAGATACGCAGTATTTT. This gives the protein CASSAKGADTQYF.